Reported below is one T cell receptor (beta chain). The CDR3 consists of 14 residues. Germline loops: CDR1 SQVTM, CDR2 ANQGSEA. V trimming: 3 bases; J trimming: 0 bases; junction bases outside the gene matches: 4. The data were produced by immunoSEQ multiplex PCR, yet TCRdb's version contains in-frame clones alone and is incomplete. The sample consists of about 160,000 clones, 70% to 90% of them appearing once. The entry originates in a study of blood T cell repertoires in COVID-19. Study at large: COVID-19 samples from acute and convalescent phases originated in the United States, Italy and Spain.

During active infection, Seattle patients enrolled and were then monitored through disease. The V and J genes are TRBV29-1 and TRBJ1-1, with TRBD1 matching over 7 bases. The TCR originated in a woman aged 45-60 years with COVID-19, enrolled during active disease. Source material: peripheral blood. The CDR3 region has the DNA TGCAGCGTTGAGGCAGGGGGGTTGAACACTGAAGCTTTCTTT. Translated: CSVEAGGLNTEAFF.